This TCR beta chain was sequenced for a study of blood T cell repertoires in COVID-19. The CDR3 is 13 residues long. The germline gives CDR1 SGHNT, CDR2 YYREEE (reference sequence). V lost 9 bases and J lost 6; bases outside the gene matches: 8. Clones were read by immunoSEQ multiplex PCR, and TCRdb kept only the in-frame ones, dropping some. This table holds 140,000 or so clones, around 81% found once. The clonotype comes from a woman in her fifties or sixties with acute or convalescent COVID-19. Sequenced: peripheral blood. This chain uses TRBV5-4 with TRBJ2-3; 9 bases are a match to TRBD2. The CDR3 loop reads CAILGLAADTQYF. CDR3 coding DNA: TGTGCCATCCTGGGACTAGCTGCCGATACGCAGTATTTT.